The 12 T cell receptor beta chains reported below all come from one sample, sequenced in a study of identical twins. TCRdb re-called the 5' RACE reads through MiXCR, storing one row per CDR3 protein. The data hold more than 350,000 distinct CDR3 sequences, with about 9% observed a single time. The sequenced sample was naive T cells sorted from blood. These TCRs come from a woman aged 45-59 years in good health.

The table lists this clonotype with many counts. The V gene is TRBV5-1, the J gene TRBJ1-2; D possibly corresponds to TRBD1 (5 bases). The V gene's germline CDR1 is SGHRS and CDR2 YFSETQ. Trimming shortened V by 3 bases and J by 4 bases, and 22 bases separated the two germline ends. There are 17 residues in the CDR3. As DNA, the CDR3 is TGCGCCAGCAGCTCGGCAAGATCCTCAGGGACGGGCTATGGCTACACCTTC. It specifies CASSSARSSGTGYGYTF.

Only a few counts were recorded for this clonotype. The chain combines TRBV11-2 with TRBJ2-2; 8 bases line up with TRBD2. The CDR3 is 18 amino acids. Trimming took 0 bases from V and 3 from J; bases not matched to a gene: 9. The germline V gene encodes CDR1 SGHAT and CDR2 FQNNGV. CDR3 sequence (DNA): TGTGCCAGCAGCTTAGATCTGGGACTAGTTGGGTACACCGGGGAGCTGTTTTTT. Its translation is CASSLDLGLVGYTGELFF.

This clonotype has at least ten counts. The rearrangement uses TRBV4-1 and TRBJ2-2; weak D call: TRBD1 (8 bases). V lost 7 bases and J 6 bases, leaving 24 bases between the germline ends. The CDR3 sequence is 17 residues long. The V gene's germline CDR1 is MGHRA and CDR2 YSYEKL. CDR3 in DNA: TGCGCCAGCACCCCTCAACCAGGGGGCGCGGGAGCCGGGGAGCTGTTTTTT. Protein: CASTPQPGGAGAGELFF.

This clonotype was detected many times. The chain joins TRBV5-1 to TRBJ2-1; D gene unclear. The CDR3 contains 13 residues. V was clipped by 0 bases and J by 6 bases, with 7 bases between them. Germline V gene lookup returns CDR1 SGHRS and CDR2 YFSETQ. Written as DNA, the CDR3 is TGCGCCAGCAGCTTGGTACCGGCCAATGAGCAGTTCTTC. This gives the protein CASSLVPANEQFF.

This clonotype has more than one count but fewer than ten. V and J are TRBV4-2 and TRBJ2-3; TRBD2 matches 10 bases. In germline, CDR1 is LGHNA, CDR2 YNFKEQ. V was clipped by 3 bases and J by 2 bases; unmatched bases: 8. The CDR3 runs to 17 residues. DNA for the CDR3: TGTGCCAGCAGCCACCAACGTAGCGGGAGGCCCACAGATACGCAGTATTTT. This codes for CASSHQRSGRPTDTQYF.

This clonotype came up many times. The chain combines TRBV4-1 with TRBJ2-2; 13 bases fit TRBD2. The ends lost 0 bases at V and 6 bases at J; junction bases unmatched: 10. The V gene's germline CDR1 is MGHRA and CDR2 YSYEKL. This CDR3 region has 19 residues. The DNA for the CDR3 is TGCGCCAGCAGCCAAGAAAAAAGGACTAGCGGGAGTCATGCCGGGGAGCTGTTTTTT. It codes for CASSQEKRTSGSHAGELFF.

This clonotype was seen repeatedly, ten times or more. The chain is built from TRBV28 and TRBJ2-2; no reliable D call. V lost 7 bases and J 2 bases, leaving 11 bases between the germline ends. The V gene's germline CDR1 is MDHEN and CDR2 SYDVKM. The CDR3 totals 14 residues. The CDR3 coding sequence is TGTGCCAGCACCTGGCCAGGCAACACCGGGGAGCTGTTTTTT. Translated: CASTWPGNTGELFF.

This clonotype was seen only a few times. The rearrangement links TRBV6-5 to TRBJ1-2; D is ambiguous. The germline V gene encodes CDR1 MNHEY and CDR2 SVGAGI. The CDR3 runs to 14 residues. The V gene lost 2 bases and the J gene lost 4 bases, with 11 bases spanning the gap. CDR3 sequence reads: CASSYDGELYGYTF. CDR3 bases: TGTGCCAGCAGTTACGACGGAGAACTCTATGGCTACACCTTC.

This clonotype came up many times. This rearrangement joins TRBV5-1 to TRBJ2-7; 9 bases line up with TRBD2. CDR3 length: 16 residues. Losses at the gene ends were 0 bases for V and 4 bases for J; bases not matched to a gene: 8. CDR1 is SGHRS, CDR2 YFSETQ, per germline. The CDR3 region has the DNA TGCGCCAGCAGCTTGGGCCCCAATAGCGGGAGTTACGAGCAGTACTTC. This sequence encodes CASSLGPNSGSYEQYF.

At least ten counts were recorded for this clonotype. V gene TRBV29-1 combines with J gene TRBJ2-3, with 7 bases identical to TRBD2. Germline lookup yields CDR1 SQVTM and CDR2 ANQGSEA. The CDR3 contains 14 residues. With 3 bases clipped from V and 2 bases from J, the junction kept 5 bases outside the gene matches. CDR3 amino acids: CSVESSGYTDTQYF. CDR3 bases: TGCAGCGTTGAGTCTAGCGGCTACACAGATACGCAGTATTTT.

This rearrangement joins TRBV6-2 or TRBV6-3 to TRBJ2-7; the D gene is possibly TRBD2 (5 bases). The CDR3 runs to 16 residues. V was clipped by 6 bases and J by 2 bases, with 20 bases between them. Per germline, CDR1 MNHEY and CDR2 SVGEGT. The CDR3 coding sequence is TGTGCCAGCAGAGACCCCAGCGGCGCTAAAACCTACGAGCAGTACTTC. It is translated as CASRDPSGAKTYEQYF.

This CDR3 is CATSNTNYGYTF. The DNA for the CDR3 is TGTGCCACCAGTAACACGAACTATGGCTACACCTTC. The gene calls are TRBV24-1 and TRBJ1-2; unclear D gene. This CDR3 has 12 residues. The ends were cut back, 6 bases at V and 2 bases at J, with 6 bases in the middle. CDR1 and CDR2 (germline): KGHDR, SFDVKD.